The 18 T cell receptor beta chains below come from one sample, sequenced in a study of early T cells in non-severe SARS-CoV-2 infection. TCRdb used MiXCR to reprocess the 5' RACE reads, holding one entry per CDR3 protein. The sample consists of around 40,000 distinct CDR3 sequences, approximately 10% of them appearing once. Source material: whole blood. Receptor source: an adult who was a healthcare worker with PCR-confirmed SARS-CoV-2 infection or an uninfected control (not recorded which).

This clonotype turned up a few times. The genes are TRBV5-6 and TRBJ2-4, with 9 bases fitting TRBD1. Germline CDR1 reads SGHDT; CDR2 reads YYEEEE. The CDR3 length is 17 residues. V shed 5 bases, J shed 5 bases, and the junction held 14 bases outside the gene matches. The CDR3 loop reads CASRQGQGKIIQNIQYF. In DNA, the CDR3 is TGTGCCAGCAGGCAGGGACAGGGAAAGATCATCCAAAACATTCAGTACTTC.

V usage is TRBV12-3 or TRBV12-4 and J usage is TRBJ2-2, with 9 bases identical to TRBD1. Trimming removed 6 bases from V and 2 bases from J; junction bases left unmatched: 13. This CDR3 has 18 residues. The CDR3 nucleotides read TGTGCCAGCAGCCGTCCCGGGACAGGGACTCCCAACACCGGGGAGCTGTTTTTT. Translation gives CASSRPGTGTPNTGELFF.

This rearrangement joins TRBV6-2 or TRBV6-3 to TRBJ2-4; TRBD1 aligns across 8 bases. Germline CDR1 and CDR2: MNHEY and SVGEGT. The CDR3 extends over 13 amino acids. J was trimmed by 7 bases and V by 2 bases; bases with no gene match: 1. The CDR3, as DNA: TGTGCCAGCAGTTACGCAGGGGGCAACATTCAGTACTTC. Its protein product is CASSYAGGNIQYF.

V gene TRBV3-1 combines with J gene TRBJ2-5, with a weak D call TRBD2 (5 bases). Germline-derived CDR1 and CDR2 are LGHDT and YNNKEL (reference sequence). This CDR3 comprises 14 residues. V lost 0 bases and J 5 bases, leaving 10 bases between the germline ends. The CDR3 is CASSQDKRWETQYF. The CDR3 DNA reads as TGTGCCAGCAGCCAAGATAAGCGGTGGGAGACCCAGTACTTC.

This chain uses TRBV6-2 or TRBV6-3 with TRBJ2-7; D remains ambiguous. The germline gives CDR1 MNHEY, CDR2 SVGEGT. The CDR3 totals 13 residues. Between the trimmed V and J ends, which lost 2 bases and 0 bases, there was a span of 5 bases. The CDR3 coding sequence is TGTGCCAGCAGTTACGACTCCTCCTACGAGCAGTACTTC. It translates to CASSYDSSYEQYF.

The genes are TRBV28 and TRBJ1-1, with 10 bases aligning to TRBD1. The CDR3 length is 15 residues. V gave up 2 bases and J gave up 0 bases; unmatched junction bases: 0. CDR1 and CDR2 (germline): MDHEN, SYDVKM. This chain's CDR3 is CASSLGTGVNTEAFF. The DNA of the CDR3 is TGTGCCAGCAGTTTAGGGACAGGGGTGAACACTGAAGCTTTCTTT.

This clonotype was counted at least ten times. The V gene is TRBV20-1, the J gene TRBJ2-1, with TRBD1 matching 10 bases. The CDR3 totals 15 residues. V was pared by 6 bases and J by 2 bases, with 7 bases of the junction left unmatched. Per germline, CDR1 DFQATT and CDR2 SNEGSKA (reference sequence). In DNA, the CDR3 is TGCAGTGCCTTTGACAGGGGGCTTGCCTACAATGAGCAGTTCTTC. The encoded protein is CSAFDRGLAYNEQFF.

This chain links TRBV9 with TRBJ2-3; D tentatively reads TRBD1 or TRBD2 (6 bases each). The CDR3 contains 16 residues. Germline-derived CDR1 and CDR2 are SGDLS and YYNGEE. V gave up 0 bases and J gave up 1 base, with 12 bases separating them. The CDR3 reads CASSVEGGLGTDTQYF. The CDR3 DNA sequence: TGTGCCAGCAGCGTAGAGGGGGGCCTCGGCACAGATACGCAGTATTTT.

A few counts support this clonotype. The chain is built from TRBV6-2 or TRBV6-3 and TRBJ2-1; D perhaps matches TRBD1 (6 bases). Germline V gene data show CDR1 as MNHEY and CDR2 as SVGEGT. The CDR3 totals 11 residues. V gave up 5 bases and J gave up 12 bases, with 11 bases separating them. Here the CDR3 reads CASSQQGRQFF. CDR3 DNA: TGTGCCAGCAGTCAACAGGGTAGGCAGTTCTTC.

This clonotype has a count of ten or more. This sequence joins TRBV29-1 and TRBJ2-1, with TRBD2 identical over 10 bases. V shed 5 bases, J shed 7 bases, and the junction held 5 bases outside the gene matches. The CDR3 contains 13 residues. Germline CDR1 SQVTM, CDR2 ANQGSEA. The CDR3 nucleotides are TGCAGCGTTCCTAGCGGGGGTTTTAATGAGCAGTTCTTC. Protein product: CSVPSGGFNEQFF.

This clonotype was seen repeatedly, ten times or more. This chain joins TRBV5-4 and TRBJ1-1, with TRBD1 as a possible D gene (5 bases). Deletions cut 0 bases from V and 6 bases from J, with 18 bases between. CDR1 SGHNT and CDR2 YYREEE come from the germline V gene (reference sequence). The CDR3 totals 16 residues. The DNA for the CDR3 is TGTGCCAGCAGCTTGGCCTTATCAGGGAGATCGGCTGAAGCTTTCTTT. Translating gives CASSLALSGRSAEAFF.

The genes are TRBV2 and TRBJ1-4; 7 bases are a match to TRBD1. Germline V CDR1 and CDR2: SNHLY, FYNNEI. V shed 5 bases, J shed 3 bases, and the junction held 3 bases outside the gene matches. The CDR3 has 14 residues. CDR3 bases: TGTGCCAGCAGTCGCCAGGGGGCTAATGAAAAACTGTTTTTT. Translating gives CASSRQGANEKLFF.

This clonotype was seen at least ten times. This chain connects TRBV28 to TRBJ1-5; D is perhaps TRBD1 (6 bases). CDR1 is MDHEN and CDR2 is SYDVKM in the germline V gene. There are 13 residues in the CDR3. V was cut by 7 bases and J by 3 bases, with 10 bases left in between. CDR3 coding DNA: TGTGCCAGCACCCGACAGGTCAATCAGCCCCAGCATTTT. Translated: CASTRQVNQPQHF.

Ten or more counts support this clonotype. The gene calls are TRBV12-3 or TRBV12-4 and TRBJ2-3, with D perhaps assigned TRBD1 or TRBD2 (6 bases each). Trimming removed 3 bases from V and 1 base from J, with 11 bases in between. The length of the CDR3 is 15 residues. CDR3 sequence reads: CASSLGGWGTDTQYF. The CDR3 DNA follows: TGTGCCAGCAGTTTGGGGGGCTGGGGCACAGATACGCAGTATTTT.

This clonotype was seen at least ten times. J is TRBJ1-2 and V is TRBV15; no reliable D call. CDR3 length: 13 amino acids. From germline, CDR1 is LNHNV and CDR2 YYDKDF (reference sequence). Deletions cut 0 bases from V and 8 bases from J, with 10 bases between. The CDR3 reads CATSRDFREGYTF. The CDR3 DNA reads as TGTGCCACCAGCAGAGATTTCCGTGAGGGCTACACCTTC.

This clonotype was picked up many times. The V gene is TRBV20-1, the J gene TRBJ2-7; TRBD1 might be the D (6 bases). The CDR3 has 12 amino acids. V gave up 5 bases and J gave up 3 bases, with 11 bases separating them. Germline CDR1 is DFQATT and CDR2 is SNEGSKA (reference sequence). CDR3 sequence: CSAPGTIYEQYF. DNA of the CDR3: TGCAGTGCTCCTGGGACAATCTACGAGCAGTACTTC.

Comment on this clonotype: Possible read error: a much larger clone is one base away. In this CDR3 the conserved last residue, phenylalanine or tryptophan, is missing, so a read error is likely. The chain employs TRBV12-3 or TRBV12-4 and TRBJ2-7; D perhaps matches TRBD1 (5 bases). CDR3 length: 13 amino acids. Between the trimmed V and J ends, which lost 4 bases and 0 bases, there was a span of 7 bases. This chain's CDR3 is CASSWGSSYEQYL. CDR3 in DNA: TGTGCCAGCAGTTGGGGCAGCTCCTACGAGCAGTACCTC.

This clonotype was detected many times. The chain joins TRBV29-1 to TRBJ1-2; D unresolved. V shed 4 bases and J shed 5 bases, with 8 bases lying between them. This CDR3 has 11 residues. Germline V gene lookup returns CDR1 SQVTM and CDR2 ANQGSEA. CDR3 coding DNA: TGCAGCGTTGCGACGGGGTATGGCTACACCTTC. Amino acids: CSVATGYGYTF.